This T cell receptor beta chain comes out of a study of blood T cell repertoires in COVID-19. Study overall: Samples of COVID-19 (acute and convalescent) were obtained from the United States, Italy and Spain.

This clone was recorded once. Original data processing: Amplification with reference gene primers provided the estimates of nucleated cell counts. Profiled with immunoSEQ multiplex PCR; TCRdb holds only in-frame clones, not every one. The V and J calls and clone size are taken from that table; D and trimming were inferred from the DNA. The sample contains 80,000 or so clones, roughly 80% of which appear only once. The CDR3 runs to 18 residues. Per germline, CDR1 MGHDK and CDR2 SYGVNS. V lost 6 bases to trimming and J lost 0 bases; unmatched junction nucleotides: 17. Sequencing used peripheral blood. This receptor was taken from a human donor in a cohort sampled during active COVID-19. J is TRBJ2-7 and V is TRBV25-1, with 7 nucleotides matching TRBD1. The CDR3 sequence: CASRIDYRGQHYSYEQYF. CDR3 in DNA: TGTGCCAGCAGAATCGACTACAGGGGCCAACACTACTCCTACGAGCAGTACTTC.